The entry below describes one T cell receptor (beta chain). Its cognate antigen is unknown. This CDR3 spans 15 amino acids. Trimming stripped 4 bases from V and 6 bases from J, with 16 bases between. Specified treatment: roughly ten-day PBMC culture with coronavirus spike peptide pools or control peptides (ViraFEST assay). Prior to the COVID-19 pandemic (2011-2018), the unexposed donor's CD4+ T cells were collected. Oncomine TCR Beta short-read sequencing was applied to DNA from cultured CD4+ T cells. A single record per CDR3 protein comes from TCRdb applying MiXCR to the PCR reads. The sample includes 5,500 to 7,000 distinct CDR3 sequences, 48% of them seen just once. These data come from a study of vaccination and CD4 T cells after COVID-19. Study at large: Following dose two, a median approximately 72 days (range 14 to 241) passed before post-vaccine samples were taken.

This clonotype was obtained from a human donor in good health. The V gene is TRBV12-3 or TRBV12-4, the J gene TRBJ1-5; weak D call: TRBD1 (5 bases). The sequenced material came from CD4+ T cells from blood, cultured in vitro. As DNA, the CDR3 is TGTGCCAGCAGTTCGAGGGGTATTGGAGCTCAGCCCCAGCATTTT. This codes for CASSSRGIGAQPQHF.